A selection of T cell receptor beta chains follows, all from one sample in a study of T cells in Graves' hyperthyroidism and ophthalmopathy. MiXCR was run by TCRdb on the multiplex PCR reads, yielding one entry per CDR3 protein. The data show roughly 840,000 distinct CDR3 sequences, roughly 40% seen once. Source material: blood. The source of these receptors is a man younger than 35 with Graves' hyperthyroidism. The CDR3 runs from the conserved cysteine through the conserved F or W. The D gene is left open where the match is weak. Expanded clones are given a class, and other clones once, few, many or no size at all.

abundance: once; d_gene: .; v_gene: TRBV9; j_gene: TRBJ1-1; CDR3aa: CASSPRGGAEAFF; CDR3nt: TGTGCCAGCAGCCCTCGTGGGGGCGCTGAAGCTTTCTTT
abundance: few; d_gene: .; v_gene: TRBV7-9; j_gene: TRBJ2-2; CDR3aa: CASSFLQADRSGELFF; CDR3nt: TGTGCCAGCAGCTTTTTGCAGGCGGATCGGAGCGGGGAGCTGTTTTTT
abundance: many; d_gene: TRBD1; v_gene: TRBV7-9; j_gene: TRBJ1-1; CDR3aa: CASSLPTGGRDTEAFF; CDR3nt: TGTGCCAGCAGCTTACCGACAGGGGGCAGGGACACTGAAGCTTTCTTT
abundance: many; d_gene: .; v_gene: TRBV2; j_gene: TRBJ1-1; CDR3aa: CASSQSGYGEAFF; CDR3nt: TGTGCCAGCAGTCAATCAGGGTATGGTGAAGCTTTCTTT
abundance: .; d_gene: TRBD1; v_gene: TRBV9; j_gene: TRBJ1-2; CDR3aa: CASSPGTGAGYTF; CDR3nt: TGTGCCAGCAGCCCCGGGACAGGGGCTGGCTACACCTTC
abundance: .; d_gene: .; v_gene: TRBV20-1; j_gene: TRBJ1-5; CDR3aa: CSANLNPEDEHF; CDR3nt: TGCAGTGCTAACCTCAACCCGGAGGACGAGCATTTT
abundance: few; d_gene: .; v_gene: TRBV6-1; j_gene: TRBJ2-2; CDR3aa: CASSPTSWGGELFF; CDR3nt: TGTGCCAGCAGTCCCACTAGCTGGGGCGGGGAGCTGTTTTTT
abundance: few; d_gene: .; v_gene: TRBV6-1; j_gene: TRBJ1-1; CDR3aa: CASSDLGSNTEAFF; CDR3nt: TGTGCCAGCAGTGATCTTGGGAGTAACACTGAAGCTTTCTTT
abundance: .; d_gene: TRBD2; v_gene: TRBV6-5; j_gene: TRBJ2-7; CDR3aa: CASSLSGGRSYEQYF; CDR3nt: TGTGCCAGCAGTCTTAGCGGGGGACGCTCCTACGAGCAGTACTTC
abundance: .; d_gene: TRBD1; v_gene: TRBV6-5; j_gene: TRBJ2-5; CDR3aa: CASMSGQAGETQYF; CDR3nt: TGTGCCAGCATGTCCGGACAGGCCGGAGAGACCCAGTACTTC
abundance: .; d_gene: .; v_gene: TRBV15; j_gene: TRBJ1-6; CDR3aa: CATSSDDRYYQPLHF; CDR3nt: TGTGCCACCAGCAGCGATGACAGGTATTATCAGCCCCTCCACTTT
abundance: few; d_gene: .; v_gene: TRBV6-1; j_gene: TRBJ2-5; CDR3aa: CASSESVGIQETQYF; CDR3nt: TGTGCCAGCAGTGAATCAGTGGGGATCCAAGAGACCCAGTACTTC
abundance: many; d_gene: .; v_gene: TRBV7-2; j_gene: TRBJ1-3; CDR3aa: CASSLVRNTIYF; CDR3nt: TGTGCCAGCAGCTTAGTTAGGAACACCATATATTTT
abundance: few; d_gene: .; v_gene: TRBV7-2; j_gene: TRBJ1-6; CDR3aa: CASSREGSRGSPLHF; CDR3nt: TGTGCCAGCAGCCGTGAGGGTTCACGAGGATCACCCCTCCACTTT
abundance: .; d_gene: TRBD1; v_gene: TRBV13; j_gene: TRBJ1-6; CDR3aa: CASSTDRDSSPLHF; CDR3nt: TGTGCCAGCAGCACCGACAGGGACAGCTCACCCCTCCACTTT
abundance: few; d_gene: .; v_gene: TRBV12-3/TRBV12-4; j_gene: TRBJ2-7; CDR3aa: CASSLDGVSSYEQYF; CDR3nt: TGTGCCAGCAGTTTAGACGGGGTAAGCTCCTACGAGCAGTACTTC